This T cell receptor (beta chain) derives from a study of early T cells in non-severe SARS-CoV-2 infection. Between the trimmed V and J ends, which lost 7 bases and 0 bases, there was a span of 13 bases. CDR1 SQVTM and CDR2 ANQGSEA come from the germline V gene. The CDR3 runs 13 residues. This clonotype has a handful of counts. Individual cDNA molecules received unique molecular identifiers during library preparation. MiXCR was run by TCRdb on the 5' RACE reads, yielding one entry per CDR3 protein. The sample has roughly 97,000 distinct CDR3 sequences; approximately 9.9% are singletons. This specimen was whole blood, taken at baseline. The sequence derives from an adult who was a healthcare worker with PCR-confirmed SARS-CoV-2 infection or an uninfected control (not recorded which). V gene TRBV29-1 combines with J gene TRBJ2-7; D is possibly TRBD1 (5 bases). This CDR3 is CSAQTVSSYEQYF. Here the CDR3 DNA reads TGCAGCGCCCAGACAGTCTCCTCCTACGAGCAGTACTTC.